This TCR beta chain appears in the sequencing data of a study of cytotoxic CD8 clonotypes in ibrutinib-treated CLL. In regard to this clone: Its target is not known.

General study points: Clonotypes that were public were uncommon, and they contracted or stayed stable on treatment.

The germline CDR1 and CDR2 sequences are SGHNT and YYREEE (reference sequence). The CDR3 consists of 15 residues. Trimming cost V 4 bases and J 2 bases, with 15 bases left between them. Profiled with immunoSEQ multiplex PCR; TCRdb holds only in-frame clones, not every one. The data show 160,000 or so clones, approximately 77% seen once. The source is a human donor with chronic lymphocytic leukemia. The sequencing used PBMCs, collected after 12 months of ibrutinib treatment. V is TRBV5-4 and J is TRBJ1-2; the D gene is possibly TRBD1 (5 bases). The CDR3 here is CASSVQVGGNYGYTF. Here the CDR3 DNA reads TGTGCCAGCAGCGTGCAGGTCGGGGGGAACTATGGCTACACCTTC. Full variable domain (missing parts from reference TRBV5-4 and TRBJ1-2): ETGVTQSPTHLIKTRGQQVTLRCSSQSGHNTVSWYQQALGQGPQFIFQYYREEENGRGNFPPRFSGLQFPNYSSELNVNALELDDSALYLCASSVQVGGNYGYTFGSGTRLTVV.